Below, one TCR beta chain is given with its context. The antigen is not known. The data are from a study of T-cell reconstitution after alpha-beta-depleted transplantation in children. Broader study findings: For some patients, TCRbeta diversity was high at day 60 because of recipient T cells and thymic progenitors that survived.

The CDR3 totals 13 residues. V lost 3 bases and J lost 0, with 7 bases in between. Germline assignment: CDR1 SGDLS and CDR2 YYNGEE. A library of TCRbeta sequences, prepared with unique molecular identifiers, was generated. TCRdb re-called the PCR reads through MiXCR, storing one row per CDR3 protein. Of hundreds of thousands of distinct CDR3 sequences in the sample, about 12% were seen once. J is TRBJ2-7 and V is TRBV9, with D possibly TRBD1 on 5 matching bases. The specimen comprised PBMCs, sampled before TCRalphabeta/CD19-depleted stem cell transplant. This TCR was recovered from a girl aged 2 to 9 with congenital amegakaryocytic thrombocytopenia, due to receive a stem cell transplant. Here the CDR3 reads CASSATASYEQYF. CDR3 nucleotide sequence: TGTGCCAGCAGCGCGACAGCCTCCTACGAGCAGTACTTC. Variable domain in full (rest from reference TRBV9 and TRBJ2-7): DSGVTQTPKHLITATGQRVTLRCSPRSGDLSVYWYQQSLDQGLQFLIQYYNGEERAKGNILERFSAQQFPDLHSELNLSSLELGDSALYFCASSATASYEQYFGPGTRLTVT.